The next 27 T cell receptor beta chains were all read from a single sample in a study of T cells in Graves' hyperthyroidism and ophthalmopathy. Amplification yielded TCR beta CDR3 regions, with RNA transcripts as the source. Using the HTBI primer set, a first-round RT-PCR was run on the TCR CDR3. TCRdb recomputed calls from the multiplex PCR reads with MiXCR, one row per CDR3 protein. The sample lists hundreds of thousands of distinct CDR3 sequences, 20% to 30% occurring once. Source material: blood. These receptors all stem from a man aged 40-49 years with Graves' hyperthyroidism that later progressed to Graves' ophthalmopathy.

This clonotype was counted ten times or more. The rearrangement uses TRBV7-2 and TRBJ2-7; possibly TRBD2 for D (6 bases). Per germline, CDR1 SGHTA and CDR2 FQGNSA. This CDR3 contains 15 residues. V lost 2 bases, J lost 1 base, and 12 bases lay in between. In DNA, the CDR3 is TGTGCCAGCAGCTTAATGGGGGGACTTTCCTACGAGCAGTACTTC. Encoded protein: CASSLMGGLSYEQYF.

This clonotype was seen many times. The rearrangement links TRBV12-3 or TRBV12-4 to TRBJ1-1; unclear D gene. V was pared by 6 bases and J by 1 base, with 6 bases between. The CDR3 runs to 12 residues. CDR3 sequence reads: CASRPENTEAFF. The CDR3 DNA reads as TGTGCCAGCAGACCCGAGAACACTGAAGCTTTCTTT.

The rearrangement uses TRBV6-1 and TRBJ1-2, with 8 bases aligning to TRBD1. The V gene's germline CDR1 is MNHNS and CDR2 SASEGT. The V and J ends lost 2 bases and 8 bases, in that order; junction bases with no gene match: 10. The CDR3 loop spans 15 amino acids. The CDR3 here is CASSESGGLLGGYTF. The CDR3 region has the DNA TGTGCCAGCAGTGAATCAGGGGGCCTCCTGGGAGGCTACACCTTC.

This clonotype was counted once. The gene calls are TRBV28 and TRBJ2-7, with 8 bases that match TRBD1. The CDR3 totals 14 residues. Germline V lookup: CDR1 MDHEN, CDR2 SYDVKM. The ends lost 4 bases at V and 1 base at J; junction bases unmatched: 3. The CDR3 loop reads CASSSRTGSYEQYF. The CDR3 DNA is TGTGCCAGCAGTTCTAGGACAGGGTCCTACGAGCAGTACTTC.

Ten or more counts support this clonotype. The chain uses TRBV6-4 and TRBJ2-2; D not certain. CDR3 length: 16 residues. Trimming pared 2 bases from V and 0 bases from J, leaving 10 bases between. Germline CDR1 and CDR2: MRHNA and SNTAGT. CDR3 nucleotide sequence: TGTGCCAGCAGTGACATTGTGGGCGCGAACACCGGGGAGCTGTTTTTT. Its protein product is CASSDIVGANTGELFF.

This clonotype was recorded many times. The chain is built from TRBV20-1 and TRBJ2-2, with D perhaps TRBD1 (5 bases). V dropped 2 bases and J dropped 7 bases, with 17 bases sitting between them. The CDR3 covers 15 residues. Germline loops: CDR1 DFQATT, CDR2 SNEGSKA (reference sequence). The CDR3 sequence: CSARNPLAGNGELFF. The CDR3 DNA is TGCAGTGCTAGAAATCCCTTGGCAGGGAACGGGGAGCTGTTTTTT.

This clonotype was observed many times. The DNA for the CDR3 is TGTGCCTGGAGTCCCAGACAGGGAATTCATGGCTACACCTTC. Its translation: CAWSPRQGIHGYTF. The chain carries TRBV30 and TRBJ1-2; 7 bases are shared with TRBD1. Looked up from germline, CDR1 is GTSNPN and CDR2 is SVGIG (reference sequence). J lost 6 bases, V lost 2 bases, and 9 bases had no gene match. This CDR3 is built from 14 residues.

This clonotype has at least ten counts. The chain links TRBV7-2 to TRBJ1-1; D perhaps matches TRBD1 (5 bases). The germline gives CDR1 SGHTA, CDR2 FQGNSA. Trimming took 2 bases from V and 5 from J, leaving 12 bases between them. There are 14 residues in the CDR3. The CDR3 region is CASSLRGSRTEAFF. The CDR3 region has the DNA TGTGCCAGCAGCTTAAGGGGCTCGCGGACTGAAGCTTTCTTT.

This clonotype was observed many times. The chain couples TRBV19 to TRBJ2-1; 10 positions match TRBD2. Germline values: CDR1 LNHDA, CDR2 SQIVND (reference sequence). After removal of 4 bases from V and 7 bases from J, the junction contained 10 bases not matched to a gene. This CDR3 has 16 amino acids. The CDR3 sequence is CASSRTQGLALNEQFF. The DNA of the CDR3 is TGTGCCAGTAGTAGAACCCAGGGACTAGCGTTAAATGAGCAGTTCTTC.

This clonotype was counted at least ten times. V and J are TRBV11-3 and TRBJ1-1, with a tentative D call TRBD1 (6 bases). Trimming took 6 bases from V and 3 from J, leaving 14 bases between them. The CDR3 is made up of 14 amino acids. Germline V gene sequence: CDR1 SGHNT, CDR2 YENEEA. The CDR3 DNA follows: TGTGCCAGCAGGAACAGGGAGCGGGACACTGAAGCTTTCTTT. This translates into CASRNRERDTEAFF.

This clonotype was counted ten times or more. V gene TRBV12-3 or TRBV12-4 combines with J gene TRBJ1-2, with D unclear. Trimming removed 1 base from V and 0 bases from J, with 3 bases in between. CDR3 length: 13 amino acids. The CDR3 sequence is CASSLEPNYGYTF. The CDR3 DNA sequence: TGTGCCAGCAGTTTAGAGCCTAACTATGGCTACACCTTC.

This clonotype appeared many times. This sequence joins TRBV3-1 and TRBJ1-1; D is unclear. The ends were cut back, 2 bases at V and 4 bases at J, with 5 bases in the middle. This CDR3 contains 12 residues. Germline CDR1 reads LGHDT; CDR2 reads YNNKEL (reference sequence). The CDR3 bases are TGTGCCAGCAGCCAAAGGTCCACTGAAGCTTTCTTT. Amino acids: CASSQRSTEAFF.

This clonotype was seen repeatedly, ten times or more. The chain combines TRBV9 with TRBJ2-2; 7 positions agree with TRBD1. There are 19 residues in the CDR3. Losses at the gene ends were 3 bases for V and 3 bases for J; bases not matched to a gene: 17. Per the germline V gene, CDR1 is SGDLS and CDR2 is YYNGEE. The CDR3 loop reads CASSGQGTGTGQHTGELFF. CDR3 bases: TGTGCCAGCAGCGGACAGGGTACCGGGACCGGACAACACACCGGGGAGCTGTTTTTT.

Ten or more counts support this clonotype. CDR3 in amino acids: CATSEAGTYEQYF. The CDR3 DNA reads as TGTGCCACCAGTGAAGCGGGCACCTACGAGCAGTACTTC. The chain links TRBV24-1 to TRBJ2-7; perhaps TRBD2 as D (6 bases). Germline loops: CDR1 KGHDR, CDR2 SFDVKD. The V end lost 4 bases, the J end lost 2 bases, and 8 bases lay between the germline ends. The CDR3 consists of 13 residues.

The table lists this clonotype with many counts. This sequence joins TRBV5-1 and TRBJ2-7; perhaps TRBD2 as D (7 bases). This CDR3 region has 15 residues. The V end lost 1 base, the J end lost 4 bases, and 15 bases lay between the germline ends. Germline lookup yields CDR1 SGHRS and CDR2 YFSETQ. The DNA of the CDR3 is TGCGCCAGCAGCTTGCAGGGAGGGGGTTTGTACGAGCAGTACTTC. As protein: CASSLQGGGLYEQYF. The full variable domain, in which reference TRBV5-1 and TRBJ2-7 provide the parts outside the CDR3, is KAGVTQTPRYLIKTRGQQVTLSCSPISGHRSVSWYQQTPGQGLQFLFEYFSETQRNKGNFPGRFSGRQFSNSRSEMNVSTLELGDSALYLCASSLQGGGLYEQYFGPGTRLTVT.

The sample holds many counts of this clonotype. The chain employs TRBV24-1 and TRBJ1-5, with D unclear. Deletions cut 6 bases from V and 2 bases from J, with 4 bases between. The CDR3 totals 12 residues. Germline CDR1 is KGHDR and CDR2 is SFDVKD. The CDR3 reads CATSWGNQPQHF. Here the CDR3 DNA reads TGTGCCACCAGTTGGGGCAATCAGCCCCAGCATTTT.

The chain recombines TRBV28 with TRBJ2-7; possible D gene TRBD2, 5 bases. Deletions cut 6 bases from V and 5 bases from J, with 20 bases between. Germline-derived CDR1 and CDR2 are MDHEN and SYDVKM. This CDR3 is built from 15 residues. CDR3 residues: CASSTPGKAPHEQYF. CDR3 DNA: TGTGCCAGCAGCACCCCCGGGAAGGCACCCCACGAGCAGTACTTC.

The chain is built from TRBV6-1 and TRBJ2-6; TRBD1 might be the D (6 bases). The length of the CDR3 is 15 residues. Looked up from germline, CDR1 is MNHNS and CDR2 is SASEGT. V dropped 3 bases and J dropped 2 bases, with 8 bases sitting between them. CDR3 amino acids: CASSDNRAGANVLTF. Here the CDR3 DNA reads TGTGCCAGCAGTGACAACAGGGCTGGGGCCAACGTCCTGACTTTC.

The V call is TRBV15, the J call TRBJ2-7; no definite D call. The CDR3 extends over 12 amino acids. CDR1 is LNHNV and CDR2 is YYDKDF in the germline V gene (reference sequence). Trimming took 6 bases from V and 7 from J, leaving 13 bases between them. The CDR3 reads CATSIHLGEQYF. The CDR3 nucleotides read TGTGCCACCAGTATCCACCTTGGAGAGCAGTACTTC. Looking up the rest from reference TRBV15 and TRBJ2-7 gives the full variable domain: DAMVIQNPRYQVTQFGKPVTLSCSQTLNHNVMYWYQQKSSQAPKLLFHYYDKDFNNEADTPDNFQSRRPNTSFCFLDIRSPGLGDTAMYLCATSIHLGEQYFGPGTRLTVT.

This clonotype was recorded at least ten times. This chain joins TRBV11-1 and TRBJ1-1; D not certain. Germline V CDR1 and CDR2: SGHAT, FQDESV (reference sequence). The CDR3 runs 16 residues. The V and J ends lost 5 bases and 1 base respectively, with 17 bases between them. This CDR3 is CASSDLRLDKNTEAFF. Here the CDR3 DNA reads TGTGCCAGCAGCGACCTTAGACTGGATAAGAACACTGAAGCTTTCTTT. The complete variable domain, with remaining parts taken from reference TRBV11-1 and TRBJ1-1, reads EAEVAQSPRYKITEKSQAVAFWCDPISGHATLYWYRQILGQGPELLVQFQDESVVDDSQLPKDRFSAERLKGVDSTLKIQPAELGDSAMYLCASSDLRLDKNTEAFFGQGTRLTVV.

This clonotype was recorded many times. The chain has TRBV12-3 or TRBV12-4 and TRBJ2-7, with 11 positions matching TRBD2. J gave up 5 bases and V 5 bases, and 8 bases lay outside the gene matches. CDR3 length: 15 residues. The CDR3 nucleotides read TGTGCCAGCAGTCGACAGACTAGCGGGATAGACGAGCAGTACTTC. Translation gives CASSRQTSGIDEQYF.

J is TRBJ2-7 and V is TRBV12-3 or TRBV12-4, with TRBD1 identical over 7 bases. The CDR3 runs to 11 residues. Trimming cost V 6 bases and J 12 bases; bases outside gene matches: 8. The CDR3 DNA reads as TGTGCCAGCAGCAAAACAGGGGCCACGTACTTC. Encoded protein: CASSKTGATYF.

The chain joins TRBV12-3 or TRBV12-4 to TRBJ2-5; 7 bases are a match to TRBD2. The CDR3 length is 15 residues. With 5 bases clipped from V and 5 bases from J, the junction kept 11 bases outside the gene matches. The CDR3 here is CASSASGLSQETQYF. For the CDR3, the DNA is TGTGCCAGCAGTGCCTCGGGACTATCCCAGGAGACCCAGTACTTC.

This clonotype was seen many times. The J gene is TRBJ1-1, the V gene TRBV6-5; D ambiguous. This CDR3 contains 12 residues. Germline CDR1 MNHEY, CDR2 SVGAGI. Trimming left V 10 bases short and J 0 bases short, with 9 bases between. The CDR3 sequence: CAKSTVNTEAFF. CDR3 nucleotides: TGTGCCAAATCGACGGTGAACACTGAAGCTTTCTTT.

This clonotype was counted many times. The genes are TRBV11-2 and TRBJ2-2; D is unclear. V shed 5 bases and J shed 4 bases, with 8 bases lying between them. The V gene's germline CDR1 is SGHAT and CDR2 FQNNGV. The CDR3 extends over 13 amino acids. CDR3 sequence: CASSVGVTGELFF. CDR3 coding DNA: TGTGCCAGCAGCGTAGGTGTCACCGGGGAGCTGTTTTTT.

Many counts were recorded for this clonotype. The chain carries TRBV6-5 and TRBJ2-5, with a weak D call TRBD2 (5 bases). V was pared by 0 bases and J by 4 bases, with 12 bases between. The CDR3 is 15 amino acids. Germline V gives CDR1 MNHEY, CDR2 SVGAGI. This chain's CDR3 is CASSYSIDYRETQYF. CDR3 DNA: TGTGCCAGCAGTTACTCGATAGACTATCGAGAGACCCAGTACTTC.

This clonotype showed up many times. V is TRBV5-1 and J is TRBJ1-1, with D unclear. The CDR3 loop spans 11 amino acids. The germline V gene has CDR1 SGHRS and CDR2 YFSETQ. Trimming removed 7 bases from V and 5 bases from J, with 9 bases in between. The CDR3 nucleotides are TGCGCCAGCCTCACGGGAACTGAAGCTTTCTTT. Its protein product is CASLTGTEAFF.